This TCR beta chain appears in the sequencing data of a study of blood T cell repertoires in COVID-19. On the study more broadly: COVID-19 samples collected from the United States, Italy and Spain covered acute and convalescent phases.

Original methodology: Amplification of reference gene primers provided the estimated nucleated cell counts. This table comes from immunoSEQ multiplex PCR, and its TCRdb copy is limited to in-frame clones, with some not included. That table furnishes V, J and clone size, whereas the DNA furnished D and trimming. The table has 240,000 or so clones, 82% seen once. Germline loops: CDR1 GTSNPN, CDR2 SVGIG (reference sequence). Between the trimmed V and J ends, which lost 1 base and 5 bases, there was a span of 12 bases. This CDR3 spans 14 amino acids. This clonotype was obtained from a woman aged 55-70 years with active or convalescent COVID-19. Input material: peripheral blood. The V call is TRBV30, the J call TRBJ1-5; D gene unclear. The CDR3 loop is CAWSATSVDQPQHF. The CDR3 DNA is TGTGCCTGGAGTGCAACCAGCGTGGATCAGCCCCAGCATTTT.